This T cell receptor (beta chain) was identified in a study of T-cell memory formation after mild COVID-19 (dated by TCRdb to about 2021). Concerning the study at large: TCR sequence clusters from the two donors were largely donor specific. In two donors, T-cell clones that expanded and contracted after mild COVID-19 were tracked by sequencing TCRalpha and TCRbeta repertoires over time. The cohort comprised two young, previously healthy adult volunteers, one female and one male.

Ficoll-Paque density gradient centrifugation was used to isolate PBMCs. Paper-wide results and their limitations: Only two mild cases were covered in the study, and larger cohorts including severe cases with pre-infection samples were considered necessary. Clones contracting from day 15 to 85 had balanced CD4/CD8 phenotypes, while a second wave expanding from day 15 to 37 was biased towards CD4+. The second-wave clones that peaked on day 37 were not confirmed to be SARS-CoV-2 specific. Some responding clones were detected in pre-infection memory, which suggested that pre-existing cross-reactive memory T cells had joined the SARS-CoV-2 response. Contracting CD4+ clones turned up mainly in the CM and EM memory subsets, whereas EMRA was where CD8+ clones were enriched.

There are a few counts of this clonotype. Its recognized antigen is unknown. No base-level quality is on record; no much larger clone is a single base apart. The CDR3, from cysteine to phenylalanine, totals 16 residues. Only the CDR3 region is kept as DNA, spanning 48 bases read in frame from base 1. Trimming removed 1 base from V and 6 bases from J, leaving 17 bases between the germline ends. As encoded in the germline V gene, CDR1 is SGHRS while CDR2 is YFSETQ. The sequencer listed for this sample is Illumina NovaSeq 6000. cDNA libraries for TCRalpha and TCRbeta were prepared by 5'RACE using constant-segment primers, with sample barcodes and unique molecular identifiers added. RNA was extracted from every sample with Trizol reagent. The libraries were amplified in two PCR steps, and the second step added a second sample barcode and Illumina TruSeq adapters. Libraries were sequenced on an Illumina NovaSeq with 2 x 150 bp paired-end reads. In the paper's pipeline: The reads were demultiplexed and collapsed into UMI-guided consensus sequences using migec v1.2.7. Using mixcr v2.1.11, the UMI consensuses were aligned to TRA and TRB V and J templates and assembled into clonotypes. Clonotypes were classified as expanded or contracted when called significant by both edgeR and NoisET, with noise models trained on biological replicates. For edgeR calls, the thresholds were a false discovery rate-adjusted p below 0.01 and a log2 fold-change of 1. PCA with hierarchical clustering of max-normalized trajectories of the 1000 most abundant clonotypes was used as exploratory dynamics analysis. Each responding clone was given a CD4 or CD8 phenotype based on the CD4+ and CD8+ repertoires, which had been sequenced separately. TCRdb reworked the public reads: Q25 trimming with fastp, MiXCR clone assembly, productive beta chains retained. Rows with a matching CDR3 protein are joined into one entry that keeps the most common DNA and genes. The V and J calls here are based on TCRdb, not the publication. The sample data list roughly 100,000 distinct CDR3 sequences, and about 18% of these were observed just once. More than 25% of the sample is held by the ten biggest clonotypes.

Sequences were obtained from PBMCs or a T cell subset sorted from them (not recorded which). The TCR originated in an adult woman who had mild COVID-19 (a few samples of this study predate the infection). The sample titles of this study are shuffled in the database, so cell type and time point are left out; the donor was told from shared clones. Rearrangement joined TRBV5-1 to TRBJ2-1; TRBD2 is a weak D gene call, 5 bases matching. The DNA is as follows: TGCGCCAGCAGCTTGCAACGGACGGTTCGGGGCAATGAGCAGTTCTTC. It is translated as CASSLQRTVRGNEQFF.